The rows below give T cell receptor beta chains drawn from one sample of a study of control samples from healthy donors and cancer patients. Data came from immunoSEQ multiplex PCR; TCRdb stores just in-frame clones and leaves some out. The table lists about 120,000 clones, 80% to 90% of them singletons. The sequencing sample was made of blood. These receptors all come from a man under 40 in good health. Both conserved end residues are trimmed from each CDR3. The order of the fields is V gene, D gene, CDR3 protein. A D gene is named only where the DNA matches it firmly.

TRBV7-9 . ASSRLLGATDTQY
TRBV4-1 . ASSLIYSNQPQH
TRBV6-2/TRBV6-3 . ASSLLGSGRYEQY
TRBV4-1 TRBD1 ASSQGQGTLVGNQPQH
TRBV7-2 . ASSPFGGRAYEQY
TRBV10-1 . ASSDPGAAKNIQY
TRBV11-3 TRBD1 ASSSRDRQHPPGELF
TRBV11-3 TRBD1 ASSFDRANTEAF
TRBV6-2/TRBV6-3 . ASSPPGDNYGYT
TRBV12-3/TRBV12-4 . ASSLGGRTEAF
TRBV7-9 . ASSLVGNEAF
TRBV11-2 . ASRGGNYGYT
TRBV11-3 . ASSLAGTSYNEQF
TRBV4-1 . ASSQEAGGAGVSNTGELF
TRBV2 . ASSQGYQNTEAF
TRBV3-1/TRBV3-2 . ASSQAMTAFEKLF
TRBV11-3 . ASSLQSGGEAF
TRBV7-2 . ASSLAPRANTEAF
TRBV30 . AWSPVDYEKLF
TRBV4-1 . ASSQERGAGYEQY
TRBV7-9 TRBD1 ASSLPGTGKSTEAF
TRBV9 . ASSLGLVSGNTIY
TRBV9 . ASSDIEWVNTEAF
TRBV30 . AWRKEGGSYEQY
TRBV18 . ASSRDRRNLYNEQF
TRBV5-8 . ASSYGPLATGNTIY
TRBV4-2 . ASSQELARPQH
TRBV3-1/TRBV3-2 . ASSRAGEGWSPLH
TRBV2 TRBD1 ASRGRQGPYEQY
TRBV27 . ASRRGANTGELF
TRBV10-3 . AISGDAYGYT
TRBV7-9 . ASSSDRWGDTEAF
TRBV19 . ASSIGRSQPQH
TRBV5-1 . ASSFGAGGNQPQH
TRBV18 . ASSPPNGYGYT
TRBV5-1 TRBD1 ASSSQGGANYGYT
TRBV24-1 . ATSDLRETQY
TRBV30 . AWSRQYEKLF
TRBV3-1/TRBV3-2 . ASSYGTPGNTIY
TRBV7-9 TRBD1 ASSLGLDRGHNTEAF